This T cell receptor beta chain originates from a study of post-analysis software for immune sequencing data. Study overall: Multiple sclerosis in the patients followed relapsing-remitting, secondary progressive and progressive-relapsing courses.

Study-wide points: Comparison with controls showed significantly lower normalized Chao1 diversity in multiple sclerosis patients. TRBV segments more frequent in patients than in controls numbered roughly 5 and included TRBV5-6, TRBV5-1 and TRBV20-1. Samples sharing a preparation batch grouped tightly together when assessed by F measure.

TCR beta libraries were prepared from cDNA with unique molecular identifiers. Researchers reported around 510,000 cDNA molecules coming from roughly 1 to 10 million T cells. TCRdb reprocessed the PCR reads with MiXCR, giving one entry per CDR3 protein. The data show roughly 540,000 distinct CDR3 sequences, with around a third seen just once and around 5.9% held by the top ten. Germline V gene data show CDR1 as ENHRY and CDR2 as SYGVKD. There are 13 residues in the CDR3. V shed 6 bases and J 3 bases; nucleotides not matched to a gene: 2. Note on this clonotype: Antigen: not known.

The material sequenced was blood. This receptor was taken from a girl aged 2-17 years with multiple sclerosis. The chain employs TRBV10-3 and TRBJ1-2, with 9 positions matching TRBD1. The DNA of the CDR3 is TGTGCCATCAGCCGGGACAGGGACTATGGCTACACCTTC. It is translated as CAISRDRDYGYTF.